This T cell receptor beta chain was captured by sequencing in a study of beta chain features in type 1 diabetes (dated by TCRdb to 2016 to 2019). General notes on the study: Patients and healthy donors did not differ in mean age, gender distribution, total cell number or subset yield. A total of around 110,000,000 sorted cells were examined across all samples, and a strong correlation was observed between cell number per subset and RNA yield. Regulatory and stem cell-like memory subsets were isolated from only 8 patients and roughly 8 healthy donors, whereas naive and central memory subsets came from all 28 donors. The study compared TCRB repertoires of sorted circulating CD4+ T cell subsets between recently diagnosed type 1 diabetes patients and matched healthy donors. Study-level results and caveats: PCR may preferentially amplify shorter templates, but because patient and control samples were amplified and corrected together, any resulting skew would affect both groups equally. Because cDNA was sequenced instead of genomic DNA, highly expressing activated cells could be over-represented, though the groups showed no difference in activation or CD3 levels. Naive, central memory and regulatory TCRB repertoires appeared more similar among patients than among healthy donors. HLA sub-analyses involved small numbers of individuals, so any influence of HLA type on TCRB rearrangement remained unresolved. Fewer insertions and more nucleotide deletions at VDJ recombination sites were observed in patients with type 1 diabetes, implying thymic rearrangement abnormalities. Type 1 diabetes patients showed a moderate but significant shortening of TCRB CDR3 length in all four CD4+ subsets.

Each donor gave one peripheral blood draw, about 110 mL on average, collected into heparinised tubes. Naive, central memory, regulatory and stem cell-like memory CD4+ T cells were sorted on a BD FACSAria II using a panel including CD45RO, CCR7, CD25, CD127, CD95 and CD27. A purity above 98% was achieved for all sorted populations. PBMCs were separated immediately by Lymphoprep density gradient centrifugation and were stained directly, without being cultured. So that batch effects would be minimized, each experiment stained and sorted samples in pairs, pairing one healthy donor with one patient. Between the V and J ends, shortened by 4 bases and 7 bases respectively, the junction contains 18 bases. CDR1 is given as SGHDT and CDR2 as YYEEEE, both from the germline V gene. From cysteine to phenylalanine, the CDR3 is 14 amino acids long. Only CDR3 DNA remains: 42 bases, in frame from the first base. The entire isolated RNA was reverse transcribed using the High Capacity cDNA Reverse Transcription Kit, and thus expressed TCRB transcripts were sequenced. Naive, central memory and regulatory T cell samples underwent deep immunoSEQ sequencing, averaging roughly 3.5 million total reads per sample. Sorted cells were lysed in RLT buffer, and RNA was extracted using DNase-treated RNeasy Micro or Mini kits according to cell number. Each cell subset was processed separately to prevent cross-contamination, with patient and healthy donor samples processed together. The immunoSEQ multiplex PCR was used to amplify TCRB sequences from cDNA, generating 87-bp fragments that spanned the CDR3 region. Amplicons were sequenced on the Illumina HiSeq platform. Per the source publication's procedure: Synthetic template baselines were used to correct PCR bias computationally, reads within Hamming distance 2 were collapsed together, and singletons that could not be merged were discarded. Reads were aligned against IMGT to assign V, D and J genes, CDR3 length and insertions or deletions at six rearrangement sites. Within each subset, clonotype counts were normalized to the number of sorted cells before true diversity and Gini coefficients were calculated with the tcR R package. The overlap coefficient, calculated on TCRB nucleotide sequences, was used to quantify repertoire sharing. TCRdb took this table from immuneACCESS and kept in-frame rearrangements with V and J called. Such tables lack part of the clones; where checked against another copy, unresolved V genes explain under half of the gap, and the rest is unexplained. Clone size and V and J calls were adopted from that table, with D and trimming inferred from the DNA. Here the sample has about 40,000 clones; around 45% occur a single time. Of the sample, approximately 0.67% is held by the ten largest clones.

On this clone: The antigen it recognizes is unknown. Base qualities are not provided; no much larger clone lies one nucleotide away.

Input material: central memory CD4+ T cells from blood. This receptor was identified in a woman under 30 in good health. The V and J segments used are TRBV5-6 and TRBJ2-7; TRBD2 could be the D gene, as 6 bases match. In nucleotides, the sequence is TGTGCCAGCAGCCCGCGGGACTTCGTGAGGGAGCAGTACTTC. Its translation reads: CASSPRDFVREQYF.